These 10 T cell receptor beta chains share one sample of origin, sequenced in a study of beta chain features in type 1 diabetes. Isolated RNA was reverse transcribed in full, so expressed TCRB transcripts were sequenced. The method was immunoSEQ multiplex PCR; TCRdb's version includes in-frame clones alone and lacks a portion of them. Of 400,000 to 450,000 clones listed, approximately 15% are singletons. Source material: naive CD4+ T cells from blood. Receptors originate from a man younger than 40 in good health.

This clone was recorded once. V is TRBV5-1 and J is TRBJ1-2, with D tentatively TRBD1 (6 bases). V lost 3 bases, J lost 6 bases, and 18 bases lay in between. Germline V gives CDR1 SGHRS, CDR2 YFSETQ. This CDR3 is 15 amino acids long. The CDR3 DNA reads as TGCGCCAGCAGCTCGTACAGGACAGCAAGGGATGGCTACACCTTC. It yields the protein CASSSYRTARDGYTF. The full variable domain, rest sourced from reference TRBV5-1 and TRBJ1-2, is KAGVTQTPRYLIKTRGQQVTLSCSPISGHRSVSWYQQTPGQGLQFLFEYFSETQRNKGNFPGRFSGRQFSNSRSEMNVSTLELGDSALYLCASSSYRTARDGYTFGSGTRLTVV.

The rearrangement uses TRBV15 and TRBJ2-1; the D is unclear. V lost 2 bases, J lost 10 bases, and 18 bases lay in between. Germline V gene data show CDR1 as LNHNV and CDR2 as YYDKDF (reference sequence). This CDR3 is built from 15 residues. DNA of the CDR3: TGTGCCACCAGCAGACAAGCCCTCACTAACGAAGAGCAGTTCTTC. This encodes CATSRQALTNEEQFF.

The sample holds a few counts of this clone. The rearrangement joins TRBV13 to TRBJ2-2; 13 bases are shared with TRBD2. The CDR3 contains 17 residues. Germline CDR1 and CDR2: PRHDT and FYEKMQ (reference sequence). The V and J ends lost 4 bases and 6 bases, in that order; junction bases with no gene match: 8. CDR3 loop: CASSSLRTSGRSGELFF. CDR3 DNA sequence: TGTGCCAGCAGCTCGCTTCGGACTAGCGGGAGATCCGGGGAGCTGTTTTTT.

In this sample, this clone turned up a few times. The V and J genes are TRBV7-2 and TRBJ2-4, with TRBD2 matching over 7 bases. From germline, CDR1 is SGHTA and CDR2 FQGNSA. V lost 0 bases, J lost 6 bases, and 8 bases stayed unmatched. The CDR3 loop spans 16 amino acids. CDR3 sequence: CASSLAAAGSSNIQYF. The DNA of the CDR3 is TGTGCCAGCAGCTTAGCTGCAGCGGGGAGCTCAAACATTCAGTACTTC.

V gene TRBV18 combines with J gene TRBJ1-1, with D possibly TRBD1 on 6 matching bases. The CDR3 extends over 15 amino acids. The V gene's germline CDR1 is KGHSH and CDR2 LQKENI. The V and J ends lost 3 bases and 1 base respectively, with 12 bases between them. In nucleotides, the CDR3 is TGTGCCAGCTCACCCATGGGACAAGCGAACACTGAAGCTTTCTTT. It encodes CASSPMGQANTEAFF.

This chain joins TRBV7-2 and TRBJ2-5; D is uncertain. The CDR3 runs 15 residues. The V end lost 5 bases, the J end lost 0 bases, and 13 bases lay between the germline ends. In germline, CDR1 is SGHTA, CDR2 FQGNSA. CDR3 bases: TGTGCCAGCAGCCCAGTCTCGGCATACCAAGAGACCCAGTACTTC. Its translation is CASSPVSAYQETQYF. Based on the CDR3 plus reference TRBV7-2 and TRBJ2-5, the full variable domain is GAGVSQSPSNKVTEKGKDVELRCDPISGHTALYWYRQSLGQGLEFLIYFQGNSAPDKSGLPSDRFSAERTGGSVSTLTIQRTQQEDSAVYLCASSPVSAYQETQYFGPGTRLLVL.

This clone turned up a few times. This chain links TRBV6-4 with TRBJ2-1; D uncertain. This CDR3 is 13 amino acids long. Between the trimmed V and J ends, which lost 0 bases and 9 bases, there was a span of 9 bases. Germline CDR1 and CDR2: MRHNA and SNTAGT. The DNA of the CDR3 is TGTGCCAGCAGTGACTCGGGCACGGGTGAGCAGTTCTTC. Its protein is CASSDSGTGEQFF.

Here the CDR3 reads CATSRTHRGRDTEAFF. The DNA of the CDR3 is TGTGCCACCAGCAGGACCCATCGGGGCAGGGATACTGAAGCTTTCTTT. J is TRBJ1-1 and V is TRBV15; a possible D gene is TRBD1 (5 bases). V lost 3 bases, J lost 5 bases, and 19 bases lay in between. The CDR3 has 16 residues. CDR1 and CDR2 from the germline V gene are LNHNV and YYDKDF (reference sequence).

This clone was counted between two and nine times. The chain is built from TRBV5-1 and TRBJ2-7, with D uncertain. Germline loops: CDR1 SGHRS, CDR2 YFSETQ. V lost 2 bases and J 1 base, leaving 7 bases between the germline ends. The CDR3 spans 13 residues. As DNA, the CDR3 is TGCGCCAGCAGCTTACTATCATCCTACGAGCAGTACTTC. This translates into CASSLLSSYEQYF.

The V and J genes are TRBV7-9 and TRBJ2-1, with 9 positions matching TRBD2. From germline, CDR1 is SEHNR and CDR2 FQNEAQ (reference sequence). This CDR3 has 16 amino acids. V shed 5 bases and J 5 bases; nucleotides not matched to a gene: 10. This CDR3 reads CASSPRGSGSDNEQFF. In nucleotides, the CDR3 is TGTGCCAGCAGCCCCCGGGGTAGCGGGAGCGACAATGAGCAGTTCTTC.